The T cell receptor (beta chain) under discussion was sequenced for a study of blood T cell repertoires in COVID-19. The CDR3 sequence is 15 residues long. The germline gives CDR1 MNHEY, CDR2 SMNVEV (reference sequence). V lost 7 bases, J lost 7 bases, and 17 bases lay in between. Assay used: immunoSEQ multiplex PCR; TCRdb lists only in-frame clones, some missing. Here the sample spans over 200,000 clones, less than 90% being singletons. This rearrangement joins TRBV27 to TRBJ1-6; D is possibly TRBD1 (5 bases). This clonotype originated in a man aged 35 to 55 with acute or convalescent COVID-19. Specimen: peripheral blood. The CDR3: CASTLVREGNSPLHF. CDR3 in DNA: TGTGCCAGCACCCTCGTCAGGGAAGGGAATTCACCCCTCCACTTT.